A few counts support the clone carrying this TCR beta chain. This CDR3 is built from 14 residues. From germline, CDR1 is LNHDA and CDR2 SQIVND (reference sequence). Trimming took off 3 bases at V and 4 bases at J, with 11 bases between the two ends. The data were taken from a study of HIV-infected patients and healthy controls. TCRdb processed the 5' RACE reads anew with MiXCR; each CDR3 protein has one entry. The data hold 65,000 to 70,000 distinct CDR3 sequences, with around 17% observed a single time. The sequence was collected from a human donor in good health. The rearrangement uses TRBV19 and TRBJ2-3; the D gene is possibly TRBD2 (5 bases). Sequencing input: CD4+ T cells from blood. CDR3 bases: TGTGCCAGTAGTATGCGGCTAGCTGCAGATACGCAGTATTTT. Protein: CASSMRLAADTQYF.